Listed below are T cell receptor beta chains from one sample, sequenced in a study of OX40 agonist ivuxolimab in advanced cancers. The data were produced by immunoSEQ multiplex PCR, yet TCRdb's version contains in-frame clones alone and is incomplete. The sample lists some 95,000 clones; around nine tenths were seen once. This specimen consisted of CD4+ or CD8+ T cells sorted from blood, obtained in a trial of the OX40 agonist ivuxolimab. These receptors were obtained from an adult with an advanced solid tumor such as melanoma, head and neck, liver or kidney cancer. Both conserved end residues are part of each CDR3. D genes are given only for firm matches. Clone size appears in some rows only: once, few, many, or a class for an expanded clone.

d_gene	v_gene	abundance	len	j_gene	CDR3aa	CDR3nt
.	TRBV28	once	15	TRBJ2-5	CASSFIAVGVETQYF	TGTGCCAGCAGTTTTATAGCGGTTGGGGTGGAGACCCAGTACTTC
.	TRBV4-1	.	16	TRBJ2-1	CASSQGLSSPAEEQFF	TGCGCCAGCAGCCAAGGATTGTCCTCACCGGCGGAGGAGCAGTTCTTC
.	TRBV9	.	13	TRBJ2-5	CASSGVPGETQYF	TGTGCCAGCAGTGGTGTTCCTGGAGAGACCCAGTACTTC
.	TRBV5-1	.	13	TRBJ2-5	CASSLSRRETQYF	TGCGCCAGCAGCTTGAGTAGGAGAGAGACCCAGTACTTC
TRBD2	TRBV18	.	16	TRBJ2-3	CASSPELAGTSFTQYF	TGTGCCAGCTCACCTGAACTAGCGGGAACCTCCTTTACGCAGTATTTT
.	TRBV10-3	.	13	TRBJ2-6	CAIRSSGANVLTF	TGTGCCATCAGAAGCTCTGGGGCCAACGTCCTGACTTTC
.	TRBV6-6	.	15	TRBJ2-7	CASSYPRAGFYEQYF	TGTGCCAGCAGTTACCCCAGGGCTGGTTTCTACGAGCAGTACTTC
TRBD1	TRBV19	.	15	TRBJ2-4	CASSDRGDSVAIQYF	TGTGCCAGTAGCGACAGGGGAGATTCGGTAGCCATTCAGTACTTC
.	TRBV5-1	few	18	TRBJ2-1	CASSLGGLQGGRGNEQFF	TGCGCCAGCAGCTTGGGGGGCCTTCAAGGCGGTAGGGGCAATGAGCAGTTCTTC
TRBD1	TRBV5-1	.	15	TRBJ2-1	CASSALGTGNDEQFF	TGCGCCAGCAGCGCCCTGGGGACAGGGAATGATGAGCAGTTCTTC
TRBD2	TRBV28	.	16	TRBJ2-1	CASSLNGAGVKDEQFF	TGTGCCAGCAGTTTAAATGGGGCGGGGGTGAAGGATGAGCAGTTCTTC
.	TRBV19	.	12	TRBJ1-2	CASSTDSYGYTF	TGTGCCAGTAGTACGGACAGCTATGGCTACACCTTC
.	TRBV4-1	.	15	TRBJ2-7	CASSPSPGGTYEQYF	TGCGCCAGCAGCCCTTCGCCAGGTGGGACCTACGAGCAGTACTTC
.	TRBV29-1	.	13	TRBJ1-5	CSVRQAGNQPQHF	TGCAGCGTTCGCCAAGCAGGCAATCAGCCCCAGCATTTT
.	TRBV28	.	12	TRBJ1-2	CASQGVNYGYTF	TGTGCCAGTCAGGGAGTCAACTATGGCTACACCTTC
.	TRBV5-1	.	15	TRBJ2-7	CASSLSAAGPHEQYF	TGCGCCAGCAGCTTGTCGGCCGCGGGGCCCCACGAGCAGTACTTC
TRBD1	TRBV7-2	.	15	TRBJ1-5	CASSPDRGGNQPQHF	TGTGCCAGCAGCCCGGACAGGGGAGGCAATCAGCCCCAGCATTTT
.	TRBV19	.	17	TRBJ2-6	CASSIDRGPTGANVLTF	TGTGCCAGTAGTATAGATCGCGGTCCCACTGGGGCCAACGTCCTGACTTTC
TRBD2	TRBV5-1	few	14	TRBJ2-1	CASSWTSGDNEQFF	TGCGCCAGCAGTTGGACTAGCGGAGACAATGAGCAGTTCTTC
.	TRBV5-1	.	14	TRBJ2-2	CASSKITNTGELFF	TGCGCCAGCAGCAAAATTACGAACACCGGGGAGCTGTTTTTT
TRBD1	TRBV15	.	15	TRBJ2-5	CATSPRQGTQETQYF	TGTGCCACCAGCCCTCGACAGGGGACCCAAGAGACCCAGTACTTC
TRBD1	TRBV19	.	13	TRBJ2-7	CASSGTGFSEQYF	TGTGCCAGTAGTGGGACAGGTTTCAGCGAGCAGTACTTC
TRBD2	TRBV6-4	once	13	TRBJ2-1	CASSGTSGDEQFF	TGTGCCAGCTCTGGGACTAGCGGGGATGAGCAGTTCTTC
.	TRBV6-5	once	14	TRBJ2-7	CASSYGEVGYEQYF	TGTGCCAGCAGTTACGGGGAGGTCGGGTACGAGCAGTACTTC
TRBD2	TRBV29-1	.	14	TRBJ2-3	CSSYGPGGTDTQYF	TGCAGCTCTTACGGGCCGGGAGGAACAGATACGCAGTATTTT
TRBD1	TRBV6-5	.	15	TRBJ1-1	CASSPRDRDNTEAFF	TGTGCCAGCAGTCCCCGGGACAGGGACAACACTGAAGCTTTCTTT
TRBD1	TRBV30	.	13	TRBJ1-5	CAWSRQGGQPQHF	TGTGCCTGGAGCCGACAGGGTGGGCAGCCCCAGCATTTT
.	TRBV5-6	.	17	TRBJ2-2	CASSSYRGSGNTGELFF	TGTGCCAGCAGCTCTTACAGAGGTAGCGGGAACACCGGGGAGCTGTTTTTT
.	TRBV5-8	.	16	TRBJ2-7	CASSLAGAGEKYEQYF	TGTGCCAGCAGCTTGGCGGGGGCAGGGGAAAAATACGAGCAGTACTTC
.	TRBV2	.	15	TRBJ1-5	CASSESRQGNQPQHF	TGTGCCAGCAGTGAGTCGCGGCAGGGCAATCAGCCCCAGCATTTT
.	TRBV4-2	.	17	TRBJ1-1	CASSQDLLRGSGTEAFF	TGTGCCAGCAGCCAAGATTTGTTGAGGGGAAGTGGCACTGAAGCTTTCTTT
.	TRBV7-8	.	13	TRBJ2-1	CASSLAGNNEQFF	TGTGCCAGCAGCTTAGCGGGGAACAATGAGCAGTTCTTC
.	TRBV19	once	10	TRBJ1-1	CASWRDFAFF	TGTGCCAGTTGGCGGGATTTTGCTTTCTTT
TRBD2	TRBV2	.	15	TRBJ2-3	CASTPGLAGRDTQYF	TGTGCCAGCACCCCGGGACTAGCGGGAAGAGATACGCAGTATTTT
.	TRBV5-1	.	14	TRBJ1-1	CASSLAGDWAEAFF	TGCGCCAGCAGCTTGGCCGGCGATTGGGCTGAAGCTTTCTTT
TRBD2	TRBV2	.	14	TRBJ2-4	CASSGASGRSIQYF	TGTGCCAGCAGTGGGGCTAGCGGGAGAAGCATTCAGTACTTC
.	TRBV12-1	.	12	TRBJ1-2	CASRPGRGGYTF	TGTGCCAGCAGACCCGGGCGGGGGGGCTACACCTTC
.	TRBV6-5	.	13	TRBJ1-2	CASSRGNKSGYTF	TGTGCCAGCTCTCGGGGTAATAAGAGCGGCTACACCTTC
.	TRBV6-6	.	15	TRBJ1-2	CASTNGGVSYEGYTF	TGTGCCAGCACAAACGGGGGGGTTTCCTATGAAGGCTACACCTTC